This T cell receptor (beta chain) was observed in a study of neoadjuvant nivolumab and ipilimumab in lung cancer. Looking at the study overall: Patients got nivolumab 3 mg/kg on days 1, 15 and 29; combination added ipilimumab 1 mg/kg day 1.

Study-wide points: Only a single major-pathologic-response sample was available for clonality analysis. Higher pretherapy blood TCR richness went with higher resected-tumor richness. Compared with tumor-adjacent uninvolved lung, resected tumors showed greater richness and clonality.

Between the trimmed V and J ends, which lost 3 bases and 5 bases, there was a span of 8 bases. The CDR3 contains 13 residues. CDR1 is SGHRS and CDR2 is YFSETQ in the germline V gene. For this clone: No antigen is known for it.

Data came from immunoSEQ multiplex PCR; TCRdb stores just in-frame clones and leaves some out. The sample shows 40,000 to 55,000 clones, approximately 90% of them seen only once. This receptor was identified in an adult with non-small cell lung cancer. Some clones in this sample may be carry-over from other donors' samples. Sequences were derived from blood, sampled before neoadjuvant nivolumab, alone or with ipilimumab. This chain joins TRBV5-1 and TRBJ1-4; D not resolved. In DNA, the CDR3 is TGCGCCAGCAGCTCCGAAGGCAATGAAAAACTGTTTTTT. It yields the protein CASSSEGNEKLFF.